A selection of T cell receptor beta chains follows, all from one sample in a study of T-cell memory formation after mild COVID-19. TCRdb passed the 5' RACE reads through MiXCR, listing each CDR3 protein once. The sample has about 260,000 distinct CDR3 sequences, approximately 15% seen once. The material sequenced was PBMCs or a T cell subset sorted from them (not recorded which). The source of these receptors is a man between 18 and 35 years old who had mild COVID-19 (a few samples of this study predate the infection). Cell type and time point are not known. Each CDR3 is given with its conserved first and last residue. D genes are given only for firm matches. Clone size is shown for a subset of rows, as once, few, many or a class of expanded clone.

V gene: TRBV20-1
clone size: few
D gene: TRBD2
J gene: TRBJ2-1
CDR3 protein: CSASSGLVSSNEQFF
CDR3 DNA: TGCAGTGCTAGCTCCGGACTAGTTAGCTCCAATGAGCAGTTCTTC

V gene: TRBV20-1
clone size: .
D gene: TRBD1
J gene: TRBJ1-5
CDR3 protein: CSARTTGGVDQPQHF
CDR3 DNA: TGCAGTGCTAGAACCACAGGGGGCGTAGATCAGCCCCAGCATTTT

V gene: TRBV7-9
clone size: many
D gene: .
J gene: TRBJ2-7
CDR3 protein: CASSLDVAGTEQYF
CDR3 DNA: TGTGCCAGCAGCTTAGACGTGGCAGGGACCGAGCAGTACTTC

V gene: TRBV5-1
clone size: .
D gene: .
J gene: TRBJ2-3
CDR3 protein: CASSPRTGRGTDTQYF
CDR3 DNA: TGCGCCAGCAGCCCAAGGACAGGGAGGGGCACAGATACGCAGTATTTT

V gene: TRBV4-3
clone size: few
D gene: .
J gene: TRBJ2-2
CDR3 protein: CASSHRQGYDTGELFF
CDR3 DNA: TGCGCCAGCAGCCACCGGCAAGGCTATGACACCGGGGAGCTGTTTTTT

V gene: TRBV4-1
clone size: few
D gene: TRBD1
J gene: TRBJ2-1
CDR3 protein: CASSQATGGSYNEQFF
CDR3 DNA: TGCGCCAGCAGCCAGGCTACAGGGGGCTCCTACAATGAGCAGTTCTTC

V gene: TRBV15
clone size: few
D gene: .
J gene: TRBJ2-3
CDR3 protein: CATSRVGFFSQYF
CDR3 DNA: TGTGCCACCAGCAGAGTTGGGTTTTTTTCGCAGTATTTT

V gene: TRBV9
clone size: .
D gene: TRBD2
J gene: TRBJ2-5
CDR3 protein: CASSAPGLEGTQYF
CDR3 DNA: TGTGCCAGCAGCGCCCCCGGACTAGAAGGGACCCAGTACTTC

V gene: TRBV6-5
clone size: .
D gene: .
J gene: TRBJ1-2
CDR3 protein: CASSYSGNPSRDTF
CDR3 DNA: TGTGCCAGCAGTTACTCAGGCAATCCCAGCCGGGACACCTTC

V gene: TRBV7-9
clone size: .
D gene: .
J gene: TRBJ1-1
CDR3 protein: CASGEQGAGRTEAFF
CDR3 DNA: TGTGCCAGCGGGGAGCAGGGCGCCGGAAGAACTGAAGCTTTCTTT

V gene: TRBV5-1
clone size: few
D gene: TRBD1
J gene: TRBJ2-5
CDR3 protein: CASSRDRGRVETQYF
CDR3 DNA: TGCGCCAGCAGCCGCGACAGGGGGCGAGTGGAGACCCAGTACTTC

V gene: TRBV5-1
clone size: .
D gene: .
J gene: TRBJ1-6
CDR3 protein: CASSLGQAKSYNSPLHF
CDR3 DNA: TGCGCCAGCAGCTTGGGACAGGCTAAGTCCTATAATTCACCCCTCCACTTT

V gene: TRBV2
clone size: .
D gene: .
J gene: TRBJ1-5
CDR3 protein: CASSGSKVRGEPQHF
CDR3 DNA: TGTGCCAGCAGTGGATCAAAGGTTCGTGGGGAGCCCCAGCATTTT

V gene: TRBV20-1
clone size: .
D gene: TRBD1
J gene: TRBJ2-3
CDR3 protein: CSARGMPGTGGADTQYF
CDR3 DNA: TGCAGTGCTAGGGGAATGCCAGGGACAGGGGGTGCGGATACGCAGTATTTT

V gene: TRBV4-2
clone size: few
D gene: TRBD2
J gene: TRBJ2-3
CDR3 protein: CASSQDHAGGKGTQYF
CDR3 DNA: TGTGCCAGCAGCCAAGATCACGCGGGGGGCAAAGGTACGCAGTATTTT

V gene: TRBV28
clone size: .
D gene: .
J gene: TRBJ1-1
CDR3 protein: CASSSIYREMNTEAFF
CDR3 DNA: TGTGCCAGCAGTTCGATCTACAGGGAAATGAACACTGAAGCTTTCTTT

V gene: TRBV24-1
clone size: .
D gene: .
J gene: TRBJ2-1
CDR3 protein: CATRGERDEQFF
CDR3 DNA: TGTGCCACCAGAGGGGAGAGAGATGAGCAGTTCTTC

V gene: TRBV18
clone size: few
D gene: .
J gene: TRBJ2-3
CDR3 protein: CASSLGSGDTQYF
CDR3 DNA: TGTGCCAGCTCACTAGGGAGTGGGGATACGCAGTATTTT

V gene: TRBV27
clone size: few
D gene: TRBD2
J gene: TRBJ2-5
CDR3 protein: CASSSPLLAGGGTQYF
CDR3 DNA: TGTGCCAGCAGTTCCCCTTTACTAGCGGGGGGCGGGACCCAGTACTTC

V gene: TRBV20-1
clone size: .
D gene: .
J gene: TRBJ1-5
CDR3 protein: CSAREGGQPQHF
CDR3 DNA: TGCAGTGCTAGAGAGGGCGGTCAGCCCCAGCATTTT

V gene: TRBV20-1
clone size: .
D gene: .
J gene: TRBJ2-7
CDR3 protein: CSASGRATYEQYF
CDR3 DNA: TGCAGTGCTTCGGGTAGGGCCACCTACGAGCAGTACTTC

V gene: TRBV6-4
clone size: few
D gene: .
J gene: TRBJ1-5
CDR3 protein: CASSPDSTYQPQHF
CDR3 DNA: TGTGCCAGCAGCCCAGACTCGACCTATCAGCCCCAGCATTTT

V gene: TRBV12-3/TRBV12-4
clone size: .
D gene: .
J gene: TRBJ1-1
CDR3 protein: CASSPGHANTEAFF
CDR3 DNA: TGTGCCAGCAGTCCGGGACACGCGAACACTGAAGCTTTCTTT

V gene: TRBV4-2
clone size: many
D gene: .
J gene: TRBJ2-7
CDR3 protein: CASSQSTEPSYEQYF
CDR3 DNA: TGTGCCAGCAGCCAATCGACGGAACCCTCCTACGAGCAGTACTTC

V gene: TRBV4-3
clone size: few
D gene: TRBD2
J gene: TRBJ2-1
CDR3 protein: CASSLKAGTRSYNEQFF
CDR3 DNA: TGCGCCAGCAGCCTAAAAGCAGGGACTAGATCCTACAATGAGCAGTTCTTC

V gene: TRBV9
clone size: .
D gene: .
J gene: TRBJ1-2
CDR3 protein: CASSDKEDYGYTF
CDR3 DNA: TGTGCCAGCAGCGATAAGGAAGACTATGGCTACACCTTC

V gene: TRBV20-1
clone size: .
D gene: .
J gene: TRBJ2-2
CDR3 protein: CSARDRGGIPGELFF
CDR3 DNA: TGCAGTGCTAGAGATCGTGGGGGCATTCCCGGGGAGCTGTTTTTT

V gene: TRBV5-1
clone size: many
D gene: .
J gene: TRBJ2-5
CDR3 protein: CASSLSATGSAQETQYF
CDR3 DNA: TGCGCCAGCAGCTTGAGTGCGACAGGTTCGGCGCAAGAGACCCAGTACTTC

V gene: TRBV30
clone size: few
D gene: .
J gene: TRBJ1-1
CDR3 protein: CAWARGGRTEAFF
CDR3 DNA: TGTGCCTGGGCAAGAGGCGGGCGGACTGAAGCTTTCTTT

V gene: TRBV6-6
clone size: .
D gene: .
J gene: TRBJ1-5
CDR3 protein: CASSYSIRTGNQPQHF
CDR3 DNA: TGTGCCAGCAGTTACTCGATACGGACAGGCAATCAGCCCCAGCATTTT

V gene: TRBV5-5
clone size: few
D gene: .
J gene: TRBJ1-6
CDR3 protein: CASRRTRSSYNSPLHF
CDR3 DNA: TGTGCCAGCAGACGTACAAGGAGCTCCTATAATTCACCCCTCCACTTT

V gene: TRBV20-1
clone size: .
D gene: TRBD1
J gene: TRBJ1-2
CDR3 protein: CSAPPGQGAWGYTF
CDR3 DNA: TGCAGTGCGCCGCCGGGACAGGGGGCATGGGGCTACACCTTC

V gene: TRBV4-1
clone size: .
D gene: TRBD1
J gene: TRBJ1-2
CDR3 protein: CASSPGQGGIYGYTF
CDR3 DNA: TGCGCCAGCAGCCCCGGACAGGGCGGGATCTATGGCTACACCTTC

V gene: TRBV2
clone size: .
D gene: .
J gene: TRBJ2-7
CDR3 protein: CASRPDTSYEQYF
CDR3 DNA: TGTGCCAGCAGGCCGGACACCTCCTACGAGCAGTACTTC

V gene: TRBV7-8
clone size: .
D gene: .
J gene: TRBJ2-2
CDR3 protein: CASSPWTERELFF
CDR3 DNA: TGTGCCAGCAGCCCCTGGACAGAACGGGAGCTGTTTTTT

V gene: TRBV20-1
clone size: .
D gene: .
J gene: TRBJ1-3
CDR3 protein: CSAPGPRDISGNTIYF
CDR3 DNA: TGCAGTGCCCCCGGCCCCCGGGACATCTCTGGAAACACCATATATTTT

V gene: TRBV20-1
clone size: few
D gene: .
J gene: TRBJ1-2
CDR3 protein: CSARDRVGYGFYTF
CDR3 DNA: TGCAGTGCTAGAGACAGGGTCGGCTATGGCTTCTACACCTTC

V gene: TRBV5-1
clone size: few
D gene: TRBD1
J gene: TRBJ2-5
CDR3 protein: CASSHGTGKETQYF
CDR3 DNA: TGCGCCAGCAGCCACGGGACAGGGAAAGAGACCCAGTACTTC

V gene: TRBV6-1
clone size: .
D gene: .
J gene: TRBJ2-7
CDR3 protein: CASTPGFDREQYF
CDR3 DNA: TGTGCCAGCACCCCGGGGTTCGATCGCGAGCAGTACTTC

V gene: TRBV5-6
clone size: few
D gene: .
J gene: TRBJ1-2
CDR3 protein: CASSLTGNYYGYTF
CDR3 DNA: TGTGCCAGCAGCTTGACAGGGAACTACTATGGCTACACCTTC

V gene: TRBV5-5
clone size: many
D gene: .
J gene: TRBJ2-1
CDR3 protein: CASSFTGNEQFF
CDR3 DNA: TGTGCCAGCAGCTTTACAGGGAATGAGCAGTTCTTC

V gene: TRBV7-6
clone size: .
D gene: .
J gene: TRBJ2-1
CDR3 protein: CASSPGGDEQFF
CDR3 DNA: TGTGCCAGCAGCCCCGGTGGTGATGAGCAGTTCTTC

V gene: TRBV7-9
clone size: .
D gene: TRBD1
J gene: TRBJ2-3
CDR3 protein: CASSQDREALGTQYF
CDR3 DNA: TGTGCCAGCAGCCAAGACAGGGAAGCTTTAGGTACGCAGTATTTT

V gene: TRBV7-2
clone size: .
D gene: .
J gene: TRBJ2-5
CDR3 protein: CASSFIDEETQYF
CDR3 DNA: TGTGCCAGCAGCTTTATTGACGAAGAGACCCAGTACTTC

V gene: TRBV4-3
clone size: .
D gene: .
J gene: TRBJ1-4
CDR3 protein: CASSQGQGIEKLFF
CDR3 DNA: TGCGCCAGCAGCCAAGGGCAGGGGATTGAAAAACTGTTTTTT

V gene: TRBV20-1
clone size: .
D gene: .
J gene: TRBJ1-5
CDR3 protein: CSARRARVSQPQHF
CDR3 DNA: TGCAGTGCTCGCAGAGCGAGGGTTTCTCAGCCCCAGCATTTT

V gene: TRBV6-5
clone size: .
D gene: .
J gene: TRBJ2-5
CDR3 protein: CASSYSKDTGLETQYF
CDR3 DNA: TGTGCCAGCAGTTACTCAAAAGACACAGGGCTAGAGACCCAGTACTTC

V gene: TRBV3-1
clone size: .
D gene: .
J gene: TRBJ1-2
CDR3 protein: CASSQGTAKGYTF
CDR3 DNA: TGTGCCAGCAGCCAAGGGACAGCGAAAGGCTACACCTTC

V gene: TRBV10-3
clone size: few
D gene: TRBD1
J gene: TRBJ2-4
CDR3 protein: CAISGTGDPAKNIQYF
CDR3 DNA: TGTGCCATCAGCGGGACAGGGGACCCAGCCAAAAACATTCAGTACTTC

V gene: TRBV6-1
clone size: .
D gene: .
J gene: TRBJ1-1
CDR3 protein: CASPLGVRNTEAFF
CDR3 DNA: TGTGCCAGCCCCTTGGGGGTCCGAAACACTGAAGCTTTCTTT

V gene: TRBV9
clone size: few
D gene: .
J gene: TRBJ2-1
CDR3 protein: CASNTDSTYNEQFF
CDR3 DNA: TGTGCCAGCAACACTGACAGCACCTACAATGAGCAGTTCTTC